The rows below give T cell receptor beta chains drawn from one sample of a study of beta chain features in type 1 diabetes. Profiling relied on immunoSEQ multiplex PCR, and the TCRdb table lists in-frame clones only, not all of them. The table shows 400,000 to 600,000 clones, with approximately 30% occurring only once. The sequenced sample consisted of naive CD4+ T cells from blood. The receptor source for this set is a man in his late teens or twenties in good health. Both conserved end residues are part of each CDR3. The D gene is left open where the match is weak. Clone size is stated in some rows and not others, as once, few, many or a class when expanded.

V: TRBV7-8
J: TRBJ2-7
D: NA
size: few
CDR3: CASSPIYEQYF
DNA: TGTGCCAGCAGCCCCATTTACGAGCAGTACTTC

V: TRBV10-2
J: TRBJ2-3
D: NA
size: NA
CDR3: CASFLSTDTQYF
DNA: TGCGCCAGCTTTCTTAGCACAGATACGCAGTATTTT

V: TRBV13
J: TRBJ1-2
D: NA
size: NA
CDR3: CASRPPGLSYGYTF
DNA: TGTGCCAGCAGACCTCCGGGTCTCTCCTATGGCTACACCTTC

V: TRBV7-6
J: TRBJ1-1
D: NA
size: NA
CDR3: CASSSPRLLTTEAFF
DNA: TGTGCCAGCAGCTCACCCAGGCTATTGACCACTGAAGCTTTCTTT

V: TRBV29-1
J: TRBJ2-1
D: TRBD1
size: few
CDR3: CSGGQGTYNEQFF
DNA: TGCAGCGGGGGACAGGGGACGTACAATGAGCAGTTCTTC

V: TRBV5-1
J: TRBJ2-1
D: TRBD2
size: NA
CDR3: CASSRRTLAGDYNEQFF
DNA: TGCGCCAGCAGCAGGAGGACTTTAGCGGGAGATTACAATGAGCAGTTCTTC

V: TRBV6-5
J: TRBJ2-1
D: TRBD2
size: few
CDR3: CASSLGLAGGREQFF
DNA: TGTGCCAGCAGTCTGGGACTAGCGGGAGGGCGTGAGCAGTTCTTC

V: TRBV11-3
J: TRBJ2-5
D: TRBD2
size: few
CDR3: CASSFGLAGEETQYF
DNA: TGTGCCAGCAGCTTCGGACTAGCGGGAGAAGAGACCCAGTACTTC

V: TRBV25-1
J: TRBJ2-3
D: TRBD2
size: few
CDR3: CASSEQRGTSTDTQYF
DNA: TGTGCCAGCAGTGAACAGCGGGGAACTAGCACAGATACGCAGTATTTT

V: TRBV4-3
J: TRBJ2-7
D: TRBD2
size: NA
CDR3: CASSQQAGGTYEQYF
DNA: TGCGCCAGCAGCCAACAGGCGGGAGGGACCTACGAGCAGTACTTC

V: TRBV30
J: TRBJ2-1
D: TRBD2
size: NA
CDR3: CAWSGTSGVDEQFF
DNA: TGTGCCTGGAGTGGGACTAGCGGCGTAGATGAGCAGTTCTTC

V: TRBV30
J: TRBJ2-3
D: NA
size: few
CDR3: CAWSPDVTQYF
DNA: TGTGCCTGGAGTCCTGACGTTACGCAGTATTTT

V: TRBV30
J: TRBJ1-2
D: NA
size: NA
CDR3: CAWSRQNYGYTF
DNA: TGTGCCTGGAGTAGGCAGAACTATGGCTACACCTTC

V: TRBV15
J: TRBJ2-7
D: TRBD1
size: NA
CDR3: CATSPRGTGDHEQYF
DNA: TGTGCCACCAGTCCCAGGGGGACAGGGGACCACGAGCAGTACTTC

V: TRBV28
J: TRBJ2-4
D: NA
size: few
CDR3: CASSFIGVLAKNIQYF
DNA: TGTGCCAGCAGTTTCATAGGGGTGCTAGCCAAAAACATTCAGTACTTC

V: TRBV7-3
J: TRBJ1-1
D: TRBD1
size: NA
CDR3: CASSSGGGTEAFF
DNA: TGTGCCAGCAGCTCAGGGGGCGGCACTGAAGCTTTCTTT

V: TRBV10-3
J: TRBJ2-5
D: TRBD1
size: NA
CDR3: CAISESTRGHETQYF
DNA: TGTGCCATCAGTGAGTCGACCAGGGGGCACGAGACCCAGTACTTC

V: TRBV30
J: TRBJ2-7
D: NA
size: once
CDR3: CAWHLKGLSYEQYF
DNA: TGTGCCTGGCACCTCAAAGGGTTATCCTACGAGCAGTACTTC

V: TRBV7-9
J: TRBJ2-7
D: NA
size: once
CDR3: CASSAGTPSYEQYF
DNA: TGTGCCAGCAGCGCCGGGACTCCTTCCTACGAGCAGTACTTC

V: TRBV18
J: TRBJ1-2
D: NA
size: NA
CDR3: CASSTTDYGYTF
DNA: TGTGCCAGCTCAACGACAGACTATGGCTACACCTTC

V: TRBV5-1
J: TRBJ2-5
D: TRBD1
size: few
CDR3: CASGPSGGQEETQYF
DNA: TGCGCCAGCGGACCCTCAGGGGGCCAGGAGGAGACCCAGTACTTC

V: TRBV7-2
J: TRBJ2-3
D: TRBD2
size: NA
CDR3: CASRLGGRLDTQYF
DNA: TGTGCCAGCAGACTAGGCGGGAGGCTTGATACGCAGTATTTT

V: TRBV30
J: TRBJ2-3
D: NA
size: NA
CDR3: CAWSVGTDTQYF
DNA: TGTGCCTGGAGTGTAGGGACAGATACGCAGTATTTT

V: TRBV5-1
J: TRBJ2-1
D: NA
size: few
CDR3: CASSPKSSSEQFF
DNA: TGCGCCAGCAGCCCTAAGTCCTCCAGTGAGCAGTTCTTC

V: TRBV19
J: TRBJ1-5
D: NA
size: NA
CDR3: CASSNGNQPQHF
DNA: TGTGCCAGTAGTAACGGTAATCAGCCCCAGCATTTT

V: TRBV30
J: TRBJ2-7
D: TRBD2
size: NA
CDR3: CAWSQVAGLGEQYF
DNA: TGTGCCTGGAGTCAGGTAGCGGGACTCGGCGAGCAGTACTTC

V: TRBV4-3
J: TRBJ2-7
D: TRBD2
size: NA
CDR3: CASSPSAGGSYEQYF
DNA: TGCGCCAGCAGCCCCTCCGCGGGGGGCAGCTACGAGCAGTACTTC

V: TRBV30
J: TRBJ2-7
D: TRBD1
size: NA
CDR3: CAWSVQGGYEQYF
DNA: TGTGCCTGGAGTGTACAGGGGGGCTACGAGCAGTACTTC

V: TRBV30
J: TRBJ2-5
D: TRBD2
size: NA
CDR3: CAWSAGPTGTGGETQYF
DNA: TGTGCCTGGAGCGCGGGACCCACCGGAACGGGAGGAGAGACCCAGTACTTC

V: TRBV30
J: TRBJ2-1
D: TRBD2
size: few
CDR3: CAWSVRLAGDGEQFF
DNA: TGTGCCTGGAGTGTACGACTAGCGGGAGACGGTGAGCAGTTCTTC

V: TRBV7-2
J: TRBJ2-3
D: NA
size: NA
CDR3: CASSLVTLVTDTQYF
DNA: TGTGCCAGCAGCTTAGTGACCCTTGTCACAGATACGCAGTATTTT

V: TRBV5-1
J: TRBJ2-5
D: NA
size: NA
CDR3: CASGPTGLQETQYF
DNA: TGCGCCAGCGGCCCTACAGGGCTCCAAGAGACCCAGTACTTC

V: TRBV27
J: TRBJ2-5
D: NA
size: NA
CDR3: CASSFTGTRETQYF
DNA: TGTGCCAGCAGTTTCACCGGGACCCGCGAGACCCAGTACTTC

V: TRBV9
J: TRBJ2-7
D: NA
size: NA
CDR3: CASSVDQGYEQYF
DNA: TGTGCCAGCAGCGTAGATCAGGGCTACGAGCAGTACTTC

V: TRBV4-1
J: TRBJ2-3
D: NA
size: few
CDR3: CASSQLSGDTQYF
DNA: TGCGCCAGCAGCCAGTTGTCTGGGGATACGCAGTATTTT

V: TRBV29-1
J: TRBJ2-7
D: NA
size: few
CDR3: CSVREGIYEQYF
DNA: TGCAGCGTTCGGGAAGGGATTTACGAGCAGTACTTC

V: TRBV6-5
J: TRBJ1-2
D: NA
size: few
CDR3: CASSNYGGYTF
DNA: TGTGCCAGCAGTAACTACGGTGGCTACACCTTC